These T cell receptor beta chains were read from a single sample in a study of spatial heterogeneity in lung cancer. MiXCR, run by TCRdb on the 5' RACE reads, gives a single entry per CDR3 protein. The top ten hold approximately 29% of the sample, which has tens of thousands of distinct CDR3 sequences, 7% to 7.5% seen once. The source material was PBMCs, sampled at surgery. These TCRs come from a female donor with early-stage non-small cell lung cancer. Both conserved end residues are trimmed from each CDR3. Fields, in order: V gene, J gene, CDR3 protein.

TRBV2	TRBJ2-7	ASSEGSSGAGQY
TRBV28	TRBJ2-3	ASSNQQADTQY
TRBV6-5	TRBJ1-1	ASSYNVDSEAF
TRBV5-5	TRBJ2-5	ASSLGSGGEQETQY
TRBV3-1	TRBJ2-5	ASSQAGQGAGTQY
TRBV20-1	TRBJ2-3	SATINGLAGVPDTQY
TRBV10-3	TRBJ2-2	AINQDDGTGELF
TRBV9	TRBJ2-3	ASSFSTDTQY
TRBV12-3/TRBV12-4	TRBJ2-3	ASSTRGFTDTQY
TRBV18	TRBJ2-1	ASSPPGLGPYNEQF
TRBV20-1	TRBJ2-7	SARDLRGGSEQY
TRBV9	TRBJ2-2	ASSVIGGHTGELF
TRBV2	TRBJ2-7	ASSERPLGQPLIEQY
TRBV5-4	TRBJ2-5	ASSLAGGSGETQY
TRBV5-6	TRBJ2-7	ASSETGSDEQY
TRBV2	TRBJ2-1	ASSVRGGCL
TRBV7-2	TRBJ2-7	ASSGWRDSYEQY
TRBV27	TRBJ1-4	ASSPGQTLEKLF
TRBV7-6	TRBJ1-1	ASSLYPGMTEAF
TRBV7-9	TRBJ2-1	ASSPLAGDTQNEQF
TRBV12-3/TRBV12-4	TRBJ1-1	ASSLLMNTEAF
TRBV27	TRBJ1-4	ASSLRGVGRNPGEKLF
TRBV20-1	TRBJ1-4	SARDLQTEKLF
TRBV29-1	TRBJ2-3	SVATSGLTDTQY
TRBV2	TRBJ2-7	ASGLASEQY
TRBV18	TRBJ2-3	ASSPRTSGGATDTQY
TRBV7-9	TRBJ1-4	ASSTGTGDEKLF
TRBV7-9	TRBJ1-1	ASSFEVRRGAF
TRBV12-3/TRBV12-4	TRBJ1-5	ASSLTPGQPQH
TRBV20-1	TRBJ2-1	SARPQGTYNEQF
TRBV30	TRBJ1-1	AWSVTVNTEAF
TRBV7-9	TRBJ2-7	ASSLGTAYRQY
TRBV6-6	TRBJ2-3	ASSLFTGETQY
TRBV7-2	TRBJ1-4	ASSLLPQGAEANEKLF
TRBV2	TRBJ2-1	ASTAGQGYNEQF
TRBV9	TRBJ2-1	ASSVWRDPLYNEQF
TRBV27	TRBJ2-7	ASSLWGTGVHEQY
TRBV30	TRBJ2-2	AWSPLNRGQSGELF
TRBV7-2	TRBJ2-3	ASSLTSSSTDTQY
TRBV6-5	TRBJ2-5	ASAGGTSGIAETQY
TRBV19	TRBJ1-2	ASSLGGDYGYT